The 14 T cell receptor beta chains below come from one sample, sequenced in a study of CD8+CD57+ T cells in acquired aplastic anemia. The template used for profiling TCR beta VDJ and CDR3 was genomic DNA. Each CDR3 protein is one row after TCRdb ran MiXCR on the reads. The repertoire has 190,000 or so distinct CDR3 sequences, roughly 50% of them found once; the top ten carry about 2%. Selection for sequencing was limited to patients who had shown CD8+CD57+ cell expansion by flow cytometry. The sample was sorted CD4+, CD8+, or CD8+CD57+ T cells (not recorded which) from PBMCs. The receptor source for this set is a human donor with aplastic anemia.

J is TRBJ2-7 and V is TRBV12-3 or TRBV12-4; 8 bases fit TRBD2. Trimming at V came to 4 bases and at J to 4 bases, leaving 3 bases not matched to a gene. This CDR3 is built from 13 residues. The CDR3 spells CASSWTSRYEQYF. As DNA, the CDR3 is TGTGCCAGCAGTTGGACTAGCAGGTACGAGCAGTACTTC.

V is TRBV29-1 and J is TRBJ1-1, with 9 bases aligning to TRBD1. Germline CDR1 SQVTM, CDR2 ANQGSEA. V shed 4 bases and J 8 bases; nucleotides not matched to a gene: 11. There are 14 residues in the CDR3. The CDR3 here is CSVVGTGPGLEAFF. The CDR3 DNA follows: TGCAGCGTTGTGGGGACAGGGCCTGGGTTGGAAGCTTTCTTT. Full variable domain (missing parts from reference TRBV29-1 and TRBJ1-1): SAVISQKPSRDICQRGTSLTIQCQVDSQVTMMFWYRQQPGQSLTLIATANQGSEATYESGFVIDKFPISRPNLTFSTLTVSNMSPEDSSIYLCSVVGTGPGLEAFFGQGTRLTVV.

This clonotype was detected only a few times. The CDR3 DNA reads TGTGCCAGCAGGCCCGGGGGGGGGGGCCGGAACACCGGGGAGCTGTTTTTT. Translated: CASRPGGGGRNTGELFF. The chain links TRBV11-2 to TRBJ2-2, with 8 bases lining up with TRBD2. V was pared by 6 bases and J by 1 base, with 10 bases of the junction left unmatched. Germline V CDR1 and CDR2: SGHAT, FQNNGV. The CDR3 has 17 amino acids.

This chain uses TRBV18 with TRBJ2-2; 7 bases agree with TRBD2. Germline assignment: CDR1 KGHSH and CDR2 LQKENI. This CDR3 region has 18 residues. V shed 2 bases, J shed 1 base, and the junction held 10 bases outside the gene matches. The CDR3 DNA reads as TGTGCCAGCTCACCAGAGATTAGCGGGTCCTTGAACACCGGGGAGCTGTTTTTT. Amino acids: CASSPEISGSLNTGELFF.

The V and J genes are TRBV20-1 and TRBJ2-3; TRBD2 matches 7 bases. The CDR3 totals 12 residues. V gave up 6 bases and J gave up 7 bases; unmatched junction bases: 7. CDR1 is DFQATT and CDR2 is SNEGSKA in the germline V gene (reference sequence). The CDR3 loop is CSAPSSGNTQYF. The DNA for the CDR3 is TGCAGTGCCCCCTCTAGCGGTAATACGCAGTATTTT.

The chain uses TRBV7-2 and TRBJ2-5, with 7 positions matching TRBD2. The CDR3 has 14 residues. Trimming removed 3 bases from V and 4 bases from J; junction bases left unmatched: 5. CDR1 SGHTA and CDR2 FQGNSA come from the germline V gene. This CDR3 is CASSFDWGGETQYF. CDR3 DNA: TGTGCCAGCAGCTTTGATTGGGGGGGAGAGACCCAGTACTTC. The full variable domain, rest sourced from reference TRBV7-2 and TRBJ2-5, is GAGVSQSPSNKVTEKGKDVELRCDPISGHTALYWYRQSLGQGLEFLIYFQGNSAPDKSGLPSDRFSAERTGGSVSTLTIQRTQQEDSAVYLCASSFDWGGETQYFGPGTRLLVL.

This clonotype was seen at least ten times. The CDR3, as DNA: TGTGCCAGCAGCTCCCCGGTCGGCGGGGGCGAGCAGTACTTC. As protein: CASSSPVGGGEQYF. J is TRBJ2-7 and V is TRBV11-2, with TRBD2 identical over 7 bases. V dropped 4 bases and J dropped 6; count of bases not matched to a gene: 9. Germline V CDR1 and CDR2: SGHAT, FQNNGV. This CDR3 spans 14 amino acids.

V is TRBV10-3 and J is TRBJ2-3; D gene uncertain. Between the trimmed V and J ends, which lost 6 bases and 6 bases, there was a span of 22 bases. The CDR3 loop spans 16 amino acids. Germline values: CDR1 ENHRY, CDR2 SYGVKD. CDR3 loop: CAISHPPIGLGDTQYF. The CDR3 region has the DNA TGTGCCATCAGCCACCCCCCCATCGGTCTGGGGGATACGCAGTATTTT.

The rearrangement joins TRBV12-3 or TRBV12-4 to TRBJ2-7, with 7 bases that match TRBD1. CDR3 length equals 20 residues. V was pared by 4 bases and J by 2 bases, with 23 bases of the junction left unmatched. The CDR3 sequence: CASSSPPGSRQGGLAYEQYF. The CDR3 DNA follows: TGTGCCAGCAGTTCCCCGCCCGGATCGAGACAGGGCGGTTTGGCCTACGAGCAGTACTTC.

This clonotype was counted between two and nine times. This may be a read error: a much more frequent sequence differs by one nucleotide. V is TRBV19 and J is TRBJ2-5; D assignment may be TRBD1 or TRBD2 (5 bases each). Germline values: CDR1 LNHDA, CDR2 SQIVND (reference sequence). Trimming stripped 3 bases from V and 4 bases from J, with 15 bases between. The CDR3 runs to 15 residues. The CDR3 here is CASSILPGTGETQYF. CDR3 nucleotide sequence: TGTGCCAGTAGTATCTTGCCGGGGACGGGAGAGACCCAGTACTTC.

CDR3 DNA: TGCAGTGCCAGCGGCCGGACAGGGGCGGGGGAGACCCAGTACTTC. Protein product: CSASGRTGAGETQYF. V gene TRBV20-1 combines with J gene TRBJ2-5; 9 bases are a match to TRBD1. This CDR3 has 15 amino acids. Germline V gene sequence: CDR1 DFQATT, CDR2 SNEGSKA (reference sequence). The V segment lost 6 bases and the J segment 5 bases; nucleotides outside the gene matches: 13.

The rearrangement joins TRBV5-8 to TRBJ2-2, with 7 bases that match TRBD2. CDR1 and CDR2 (germline): SGHTS, YDEGEE. V shed 2 bases, J shed 4 bases, and the junction held 2 bases outside the gene matches. The CDR3 has 14 residues. CDR3 region: CASSFGRATGELFF. The CDR3 DNA reads as TGTGCCAGCAGCTTTGGGAGGGCCACCGGGGAGCTGTTTTTT.

Remarks on this clonotype: The junction departs from the called germline gene at one end, perhaps through a read error. The chain recombines TRBV10-3 with TRBJ1-6; D not resolved. The CDR3 consists of 14 residues. Germline V CDR1 and CDR2: ENHRY, SYGVKD. CDR3 in amino acids: CAISEGGYSSPLHF. The CDR3 DNA reads as TGTGCCATCAGTGAGGGCGGTTATAGTTCACCCCTCCACTTT.

Note on this clonotype: Mismatch with germline at one junction end may stem from a read error. The chain combines TRBV18 with TRBJ2-6; D perhaps matches TRBD1 (5 bases). Germline CDR1 reads KGHSH; CDR2 reads LQKENI. This CDR3 region has 16 residues. CDR3 in DNA: TGTGCCAGCTCACCGGCACAACCCTCTGGGGCCAACATCCTGACTTTC. Translation: CASSPAQPSGANILTF. Full variable domain (remainder filled in from reference TRBV18 and TRBJ2-6): NAGVMQNPRHLVRRRGQEARLRCSPMKGHSHVYWYRQLPEEGLKFMVYLQKENIIDESGMPKERFSAEFPKEGPSILRIQQVVRGDSAAYFCASSPAQPSGANILTFGAGSRLTVL.